This entry lists 24 T cell receptor beta chains sequenced from one sample in a study of blood T cell repertoires in COVID-19. Repertoires were generated with immunoSEQ multiplex PCR, while TCRdb's copy carries only in-frame clones and drops some. The table records 150,000 to 200,000 clones, less than 90% of them present only once. Sequencing was done on a sample of peripheral blood. The source of these receptors is a man in his 60s with acute or convalescent COVID-19.

CDR3 residues: CATRMSGQSDTQYF. Written as DNA, the CDR3 is TGTGCCACCAGAATGTCTGGACAGTCAGATACGCAGTATTTT. The chain uses TRBV24-1 and TRBJ2-3, with a weak D call TRBD1 (6 bases). The CDR3 is 14 residues long. V was clipped by 7 bases and J by 4 bases, with 14 bases between them. The V gene's germline CDR1 is KGHDR and CDR2 SFDVKD.

The chain joins TRBV23-1 to TRBJ2-3; 8 bases align to TRBD1. TRBV23-1 is placed among ORFs of uncertain function. The V and J ends lost 3 bases and 0 bases, in that order; junction bases with no gene match: 5. The CDR3 length is 16 residues. The CDR3 bases are TGCGCCAGCAGTCACCCGGGACAGGCGAGCACAGATACGCAGTATTTT. This sequence encodes CASSHPGQASTDTQYF.

The chain combines TRBV6-5 with TRBJ2-2, with 7 bases matching TRBD1. The CDR3 spans 15 residues. The J segment lost 6 bases and the V segment lost 4 bases, leaving 8 bases of the junction unmatched. CDR1 and CDR2 from the germline V gene are MNHEY and SVGAGI. CDR3 protein: CASSSRRTGAGELFF. The CDR3 nucleotides read TGTGCCAGCAGTTCCAGACGAACAGGGGCCGGGGAGCTGTTTTTT.

The V gene is TRBV7-6, the J gene TRBJ1-1; 7 nucleotides line up with TRBD1. CDR3 length: 15 residues. Losses at the gene ends were 1 base for V and 4 bases for J; bases not matched to a gene: 6. CDR1 SGHVS and CDR2 FNYEAQ come from the germline V gene. The CDR3 protein is CASSLGQGSVTEAFF. CDR3 nucleotides: TGTGCCAGCAGCTTAGGACAGGGTAGTGTCACTGAAGCTTTCTTT.

This clone was seen a single time. V gene TRBV19 combines with J gene TRBJ2-3, with 11 positions matching TRBD2. The CDR3 extends over 16 amino acids. J lost 0 bases, V lost 3 bases, and 2 bases had no gene match. From germline, CDR1 is LNHDA and CDR2 SQIVND (reference sequence). The CDR3 DNA sequence: TGTGCCAGTAGTATGGGACTAGCGGTTAGCACAGATACGCAGTATTTT. Translated, it gives CASSMGLAVSTDTQYF.

This rearrangement joins TRBV7-2 to TRBJ1-2, with D possibly being TRBD1 (5 bases). Germline lookup yields CDR1 SGHTA and CDR2 FQGNSA. This CDR3 is built from 16 residues. The V gene lost 4 bases and the J gene lost 0 bases, with 15 bases spanning the gap. The CDR3 is CASSSNSREANYGYTF. The CDR3 coding sequence is TGTGCCAGCAGCTCGAATTCCAGGGAAGCTAACTATGGCTACACCTTC.

V usage is TRBV2 and J usage is TRBJ1-5; D unclear. The CDR3 totals 19 residues. Between the trimmed V and J ends, which lost 0 bases and 0 bases, there was a span of 18 bases. Germline assignment: CDR1 SNHLY and CDR2 FYNNEI. The CDR3 loop reads CASSEARGPRGYSNQPQHF. CDR3 nucleotide sequence: TGTGCCAGCAGTGAAGCGCGAGGGCCCCGCGGCTATAGCAATCAGCCCCAGCATTTT.

The chain combines TRBV10-3 with TRBJ2-3, with 9 bases matching TRBD1. Trimming removed 3 bases from V and 5 bases from J; junction bases left unmatched: 6. Germline assignment: CDR1 ENHRY and CDR2 SYGVKD. CDR3 length: 15 residues. This CDR3 reads CAISDWDRDIDTQYF. The CDR3 DNA is TGTGCCATCAGTGACTGGGACAGGGATATAGATACGCAGTATTTT.

This clone was found once. This chain links TRBV27 with TRBJ1-2; tentative D call: TRBD1 (6 bases). This CDR3 region has 16 residues. Trimming shortened V by 4 bases and J by 2 bases, and 17 bases separated the two germline ends. Germline V CDR1 and CDR2: MNHEY, SMNVEV (reference sequence). In nucleotides, the CDR3 is TGTGCCAGCAGTTCCTCTCGGGGGGGGACAAACTATGGCTACACCTTC. Translation: CASSSSRGGTNYGYTF.

The chain has TRBV10-1 and TRBJ2-2; 12 bases fit TRBD2. From germline, CDR1 is WNHNN and CDR2 SYGVQD (reference sequence). CDR3 size: 16 residues. Losses at the gene ends were 5 bases for V and 7 bases for J; bases not matched to a gene: 8. CDR3 protein: CASSPSGRACDGELFF. Here the CDR3 DNA reads TGCGCCAGCAGTCCTAGCGGGAGGGCCTGTGACGGGGAGCTGTTTTTT.

CDR3 nucleotides: TGTGCCAGCAGCGGCCTAGAGCGGGGGCCGGGCACAGATACGCAGTATTTT. Translated: CASSGLERGPGTDTQYF. This chain uses TRBV5-4 with TRBJ2-3, with 8 bases identical to TRBD2. CDR1 is SGHNT, CDR2 YYREEE, per germline (reference sequence). CDR3 length: 17 residues. V gave up 4 bases and J gave up 1 base; unmatched junction bases: 11.

The chain is built from TRBV9 and TRBJ1-6, with D hard to call. The germline CDR1 and CDR2 sequences are SGDLS and YYNGEE. The CDR3 length is 17 residues. The V end lost 5 bases, the J end lost 1 base, and 16 bases lay between the germline ends. The DNA for the CDR3 is TGTGCCAGCAGTCGCGACTCTGAGCTTTCCTATAATTCACCCCTCCACTTT. It is translated as CASSRDSELSYNSPLHF. Combining the CDR3 with reference TRBV9 and TRBJ1-6 gives the whole variable domain DSGVTQTPKHLITATGQRVTLRCSPRSGDLSVYWYQQSLDQGLQFLIQYYNGEERAKGNILERFSAQQFPDLHSELNLSSLELGDSALYFCASSRDSELSYNSPLHFGNGTRLTVT.

The chain couples TRBV5-5 to TRBJ1-3; D is unresolved. V was shortened by 0 bases and J by 0 bases, with 16 bases between the two germline ends. The CDR3 totals 18 residues. Germline lookup yields CDR1 SGHKS and CDR2 YYEKEE (reference sequence). Written as DNA, the CDR3 is TGTGCCAGCAGCTTGGAGATTTCCAGACTCACCTCTGGAAACACCATATATTTT. It codes for CASSLEISRLTSGNTIYF. The full variable domain, in which reference TRBV5-5 and TRBJ1-3 provide the parts outside the CDR3, is DAGVTQSPTHLIKTRGQQVTLRCSPISGHKSVSWYQQVLGQGPQFIFQYYEKEERGRGNFPDRFSARQFPNYSSELNVNALLLGDSALYLCASSLEISRLTSGNTIYFGEGSWLTVV.

This chain joins TRBV6-5 and TRBJ1-5; 9 bases map to TRBD1. The CDR3 consists of 14 residues. Germline CDR1 is MNHEY and CDR2 is SVGAGI. Trimming cost V 6 bases and J 4 bases; bases outside gene matches: 4. The CDR3 region is CASSRGQGNQPQHF. The CDR3 DNA is TGTGCCAGCAGCCGCGGACAGGGGAATCAGCCCCAGCATTTT.

The chain joins TRBV9 to TRBJ1-2, with 10 bases aligning to TRBD1. Trimming cost V 8 bases and J 8 bases; bases outside gene matches: 9. The CDR3 has 13 amino acids. Germline V CDR1 and CDR2: SGDLS, YYNGEE. CDR3 nucleotide sequence: TGTGCCAGTGGTCCCGGGACAGGGGACGGCTACACCTTC. This sequence encodes CASGPGTGDGYTF.

The chain carries TRBV6-6 and TRBJ1-2, with 12 bases aligning to TRBD1. This CDR3 is built from 15 residues. Germline V gene data show CDR1 as MNHNY and CDR2 as SVGAGI (reference sequence). J lost 4 bases, V lost 6 bases, and 6 bases had no gene match. CDR3 protein: CASSGGTGGGYGYTF. Written as DNA, the CDR3 is TGTGCCAGCAGCGGGGGGACAGGGGGCGGCTATGGCTACACCTTC.

A note on this clone: Other DNA sequences within the sample encode an identical CDR3. This chain joins TRBV5-1 and TRBJ2-3, with 10 bases fitting TRBD2. Per the germline V gene, CDR1 is SGHRS and CDR2 is YFSETQ. The length of the CDR3 is 14 residues. V was pared by 2 bases and J by 4 bases, with 1 base of the junction left unmatched. DNA for the CDR3: TGCGCCAGCAGCTTAGCGGGGGGGTCAGATACGCAGTATTTT. Translation: CASSLAGGSDTQYF.

The chain employs TRBV25-1 and TRBJ1-2, with 9 bases lining up with TRBD1. Germline trimming cut 6 bases from V and 8 bases from J; bases unmatched to any gene: 13. Germline V gene lookup returns CDR1 MGHDK and CDR2 SYGVNS. This CDR3 comprises 15 residues. The CDR3 DNA is TGTGCCAGCAGATCCCCTACAGGGGGCGGCGGAGGCTACACCTTC. This encodes CASRSPTGGGGGYTF.

The V gene is TRBV3-1 (or the pseudogene TRBV3-2), the J gene TRBJ1-1; D gene unclear. In germline, CDR1 is LGHDT, CDR2 YNNKEL (reference sequence). Trimming pared 1 base from V and 0 bases from J, leaving 3 bases between. The CDR3 has 13 residues. CDR3 in DNA: TGTGCCAGCAGCCAAGCAGTGAACACTGAAGCTTTCTTT. The encoded protein is CASSQAVNTEAFF.

On this clone itself: Other DNA sequences in this sample translate to the same CDR3. The chain is built from TRBV9 and TRBJ1-1; D not certain. Trimming took off 0 bases at V and 1 base at J, with 4 bases between the two ends. Germline V gives CDR1 SGDLS, CDR2 YYNGEE. The CDR3 has 13 amino acids. The CDR3 DNA is TGTGCCAGCAGCGTAGCGGGGAACACTGAAGCTTTCTTT. Protein product: CASSVAGNTEAFF.

J is TRBJ1-1 and V is TRBV30; D is ambiguous. Trimming removed 1 base from V and 3 bases from J, with 9 bases in between. Germline V gene data show CDR1 as GTSNPN and CDR2 as SVGIG (reference sequence). CDR3 length: 13 residues. For the CDR3, the DNA is TGTGCCTGGAGTGGTCAGGATTACACTGAAGCTTTCTTT. Protein: CAWSGQDYTEAFF.

The V and J genes are TRBV7-9 and TRBJ1-4, with 9 positions matching TRBD1. The germline V gene encodes CDR1 SEHNR and CDR2 FQNEAQ (reference sequence). The V and J ends lost 2 bases and 3 bases, in that order; junction bases with no gene match: 10. The CDR3 spans 18 residues. CDR3 amino acids: CASSLLGQGGRPNEKLFF. The CDR3 bases are TGTGCCAGCAGCTTATTGGGACAGGGCGGTCGGCCTAATGAAAAACTGTTTTTT.

This clone appeared once. This sequence joins TRBV3-1 (or the pseudogene TRBV3-2) and TRBJ1-3, with 9 positions matching TRBD1. Germline V CDR1 and CDR2: LGHDT, YNNKEL (reference sequence). The CDR3 is 16 residues long. With 4 bases clipped from V and 0 bases from J, the junction kept 4 bases outside the gene matches. The DNA for the CDR3 is TGTGCCAGCAGCCGCGGGACAGGGACCTCTGGAAACACCATATATTTT. Translation gives CASSRGTGTSGNTIYF.

This chain connects TRBV5-1 to TRBJ2-5, with 11 bases that match TRBD2. Germline V gene lookup returns CDR1 SGHRS and CDR2 YFSETQ. The junction had 9 bases not matched to a gene; V was cut back by 0 bases and J by 5 bases. The CDR3 covers 17 residues. For the CDR3, the DNA is TGCGCCAGCAGCTTGGGGTCTAGCGGGGGGCCTCCGGAGACCCAGTACTTC. As protein: CASSLGSSGGPPETQYF.